The 27 T cell receptor beta chains below come from one sample, sequenced in a study of cytomegalovirus exposure and HLA in healthy donors. Amplification used 60 Vbeta primers and 13 Jbeta primers. The repertoire was sequenced with immunoSEQ multiplex PCR; TCRdb's copy has only in-frame clones and lacks some. The sample yields roughly 160,000 clones, under 80% seen once. The sequenced sample consisted of PBMCs. The receptors originated from a man in his forties or fifties in good health and CMV-seronegative.

J is TRBJ1-4 and V is TRBV28; 8 nucleotides line up with TRBD1. Germline values: CDR1 MDHEN, CDR2 SYDVKM. This CDR3 has 15 amino acids. V lost 4 bases and J lost 8; bases outside the gene matches: 9. The CDR3 region has the DNA TGTGCCAGCAGTTCCTCGGGGACAGGCCTAGAAAAACTGTTTTTT. Amino acid sequence: CASSSSGTGLEKLFF.

The chain is built from TRBV18 and TRBJ1-1; the D is unclear. Per germline, CDR1 KGHSH and CDR2 LQKENI. Deletions cut 3 bases from V and 1 base from J, with 18 bases between. The CDR3 totals 17 residues. Written as DNA, the CDR3 is TGTGCCAGCTCACCTGTTCTGGCAGGCCCGCGGAACACTGAAGCTTTCTTT. Residues: CASSPVLAGPRNTEAFF.

This clone has a handful of counts. The V and J genes are TRBV29-1 and TRBJ2-7, with 8 bases fitting TRBD2. Germline V CDR1 and CDR2: SQVTM, ANQGSEA. This CDR3 is 12 amino acids long. Trimming at V came to 6 bases and at J to 7 bases, leaving 8 bases not matched to a gene. For the CDR3, the DNA is TGCAGCGTCGTAGCGGGGAGTAGGGAGCAGTACTTC. This sequence encodes CSVVAGSREQYF.

The chain joins TRBV6-1 to TRBJ1-6, with D possibly matching TRBD1 (6 bases). CDR3 length: 16 amino acids. With 1 base removed from V and 9 bases from J, the gap between germline ends came to 16 bases. Germline CDR1 reads MNHNS; CDR2 reads SASEGT. The CDR3 is CASSEVVGAHISPLHF. DNA for the CDR3: TGTGCCAGCAGTGAAGTAGTGGGGGCGCATATTTCACCCCTCCACTTT.

The chain employs TRBV6-1 and TRBJ2-3; D is possibly TRBD1 (6 bases). CDR3 length equals 14 residues. The germline gives CDR1 MNHNS, CDR2 SASEGT. With 7 bases removed from V and 4 bases from J, the gap between germline ends came to 15 bases. CDR3 loop: CASKDRLVSDTQYF. In DNA, the CDR3 is TGTGCCAGCAAGGACAGACTTGTTTCAGATACGCAGTATTTT.

The chain links TRBV28 to TRBJ2-3; the match to TRBD2 covers 13 bases. Germline V gives CDR1 MDHEN, CDR2 SYDVKM. The CDR3 has 17 amino acids. The V and J ends lost 5 bases and 7 bases, in that order; junction bases with no gene match: 12. In nucleotides, the CDR3 is TGTGCCAGCAGTCCAATACCCGGGACTAGCGGGGTGTATACGCAGTATTTT. Amino acid sequence: CASSPIPGTSGVYTQYF.

Only a few counts were recorded for this clone. The rearrangement uses TRBV2 and TRBJ2-7, with 7 bases fitting TRBD2. The germline V gene has CDR1 SNHLY and CDR2 FYNNEI. The CDR3 contains 14 residues. With 1 base clipped from V and 7 bases from J, the junction kept 7 bases outside the gene matches. In DNA, the CDR3 is TGTGCCAGCAGTGAAGGAGGGAGGGAACGAGAGCAGTACTTC. Protein: CASSEGGREREQYF.

This chain uses TRBV19 with TRBJ2-7; D possibly corresponds to TRBD1 (6 bases). Germline V gene lookup returns CDR1 LNHDA and CDR2 SQIVND (reference sequence). V gave up 6 bases and J gave up 11 bases, with 17 bases separating them. The CDR3 is made up of 12 amino acids. The CDR3 reads CASRGLTGPEYF. The CDR3 DNA follows: TGTGCCAGTAGAGGGCTGACAGGCCCGGAGTACTTC.

The V and J genes are TRBV28 and TRBJ2-5; 12 bases match TRBD2. This CDR3 is 14 amino acids long. J gave up 7 bases and V 4 bases, and 4 bases lay outside the gene matches. Per the germline V gene, CDR1 is MDHEN and CDR2 is SYDVKM. The CDR3 DNA reads TGTGCCAGCAGTTCACCGGGACTAGCGGGGACCCAGTACTTC. It yields the protein CASSSPGLAGTQYF.

This rearrangement joins TRBV7-8 to TRBJ2-5; TRBD1 matches 7 bases. This CDR3 has 15 amino acids. V dropped 1 base and J dropped 5; count of bases not matched to a gene: 7. Germline V gene data show CDR1 as SGHVS and CDR2 as FQNEAQ. CDR3 residues: CASSLVEGARETQYF. The CDR3 DNA reads TGTGCCAGCAGCTTAGTTGAGGGGGCACGGGAGACCCAGTACTTC.

Points on this clone: No conserved phenylalanine or tryptophan ends this CDR3, so it is likely a read error. Because the CDR3's place on the DNA is in doubt, the DNA is left out and the CDR3 is given as listed by TCRdb. J is TRBJ1-6 and V is TRBV6-5; the table's D call of TRBD1 was not tested on the DNA. CDR1 and CDR2 from the germline V gene are MNHEY and SVGAGI. The CDR3 adds up to 14 amino acids, both ends counted. This chain's CDR3 is CASSTGGTGGPLFY.

The count of this clone is one. V usage is TRBV6-4 and J usage is TRBJ2-3; D may be TRBD1 (6 bases). The CDR3 contains 14 residues. Per the germline V gene, CDR1 is MRHNA and CDR2 is SNTAGT. V lost 3 bases and J lost 2, with 9 bases in between. The DNA for the CDR3 is TGTGCCAGCAGTGAAGGGGGTGCCACAGATACGCAGTATTTT. It specifies CASSEGGATDTQYF.

V is TRBV5-6 and J is TRBJ1-5; D remains ambiguous. The V gene's germline CDR1 is SGHDT and CDR2 YYEEEE. Trimming removed 4 bases at V and 3 bases at J, with 14 bases between. This CDR3 has 15 residues. The CDR3 sequence is CASSLTLAVNQPQHF. CDR3 DNA sequence: TGTGCCAGCAGCCTCACCTTAGCGGTCAATCAGCCCCAGCATTTT.

The chain links TRBV7-8 to TRBJ1-1; D gene uncertain. The CDR3 totals 14 residues. In germline, CDR1 is SGHVS, CDR2 FQNEAQ. V dropped 0 bases and J dropped 2 bases, with 7 bases sitting between them. The CDR3 DNA sequence: TGTGCCAGCAGCTTAGCGGAGATTAACACTGAAGCTTTCTTT. Translated: CASSLAEINTEAFF.

This chain links TRBV15 with TRBJ2-5, with TRBD1 matching over 10 bases. Looked up from germline, CDR1 is LNHNV and CDR2 is YYDKDF (reference sequence). Germline trimming cut 5 bases from V and 4 bases from J; bases unmatched to any gene: 10. This CDR3 region has 16 residues. Here the CDR3 reads CATSWGRDRGGETQYF. The CDR3 bases are TGTGCCACCAGCTGGGGGCGGGACAGGGGCGGAGAGACCCAGTACTTC.

The chain couples TRBV5-1 to TRBJ2-7; no reliable D call. Trimming left V 2 bases short and J 4 bases short, with 13 bases between. This CDR3 contains 14 residues. Germline CDR1 is SGHRS and CDR2 is YFSETQ. The chain's CDR3 is CASSFLESSYEQYF. CDR3 coding DNA: TGCGCCAGCAGCTTCCTGGAGTCCTCGTACGAGCAGTACTTC.

This chain joins TRBV7-2 and TRBJ2-1; 10 bases line up with TRBD2. Germline V gene lookup returns CDR1 SGHTA and CDR2 FQGNSA. The CDR3 spans 13 residues. Trimming cost V 4 bases and J 13 bases; bases outside gene matches: 7. The CDR3 protein is CASSSRTSGGQFF. The CDR3 nucleotides read TGTGCCAGCAGCTCGCGGACTAGCGGCGGCCAGTTCTTC.

This clone was seen a handful of times. The chain uses TRBV2 and TRBJ2-2; 10 bases are shared with TRBD1. The CDR3 loop spans 20 amino acids. Germline CDR1 reads SNHLY; CDR2 reads FYNNEI. The ends lost 6 bases at V and 2 bases at J; junction bases unmatched: 18. The DNA for the CDR3 is TGTGCCAGCAGCGGGAAGACAGGGGGCGGATCGGGGGGCAACACCGGGGAGCTGTTTTTT. Translation gives CASSGKTGGGSGGNTGELFF.

The rearrangement joins TRBV5-6 to TRBJ2-3; 7 bases fit TRBD2. There are 15 residues in the CDR3. Germline V gives CDR1 SGHDT, CDR2 YYEEEE. V was pared by 1 base and J by 4 bases, with 6 bases of the junction left unmatched. CDR3 residues: CASSLLGLGADTQYF. In DNA form, the CDR3 reads TGTGCCAGCAGCTTGTTAGGACTAGGCGCAGATACGCAGTATTTT.

V and J are TRBV4-2 and TRBJ2-2; D ambiguous. The V gene's germline CDR1 is LGHNA and CDR2 YNFKEQ. The germline V and J ends were trimmed by 0 bases and 1 base, with 3 bases remaining between them. The length of the CDR3 is 14 residues. The DNA of the CDR3 is TGTGCCAGCAGCCAAGATCGGAACACCGGGGAGCTGTTTTTT. This codes for CASSQDRNTGELFF.

As concerns this clone: A junction boundary mismatches the germline segment, possibly from a read error. The V and J genes are TRBV6-5 and TRBJ2-3; 8 bases fit TRBD2. The CDR3 sequence is 15 residues long. The germline V gene encodes CDR1 MNHEY and CDR2 SVGAGI. In DNA form, the CDR3 reads TGTGCCAGCAGTTACTCATGGACTAGCAGAGATACGCAGTATTTT. It codes for CASSYSWTSRDTQYF.

DNA of the CDR3: TGTGCCAGCAGCCAAGAGAACCGGCAGGGCAATGAGCAGTTCTTC. It is translated as CASSQENRQGNEQFF. The chain combines TRBV4-2 with TRBJ2-1; weak D call: TRBD1 (5 bases). V was trimmed by 0 bases and J by 6 bases, leaving 12 bases between them. Germline assignment: CDR1 LGHNA and CDR2 YNFKEQ. The CDR3 is 15 residues long.

This clone was detected only a few times. DNA of the CDR3: TGTGCCAGCAGCCAAACAGGGGCCAAGGGCAATCAGCCCCAGCATTTT. Translation: CASSQTGAKGNQPQHF. The J gene is TRBJ1-5, the V gene TRBV7-2; 7 nucleotides match TRBD1. From germline, CDR1 is SGHTA and CDR2 FQGNSA. The CDR3 extends over 16 amino acids. Trimming took 5 bases from V and 2 from J; bases not matched to a gene: 9.

The genes are TRBV19 and TRBJ2-3; 12 nucleotides align to TRBD2. Germline V CDR1 and CDR2: LNHDA, SQIVND (reference sequence). The CDR3 sequence is 18 residues long. Germline trimming cut 4 bases from V and 3 bases from J; bases unmatched to any gene: 11. The DNA of the CDR3 is TGTGCCAGTAGTAGGTTTGGGTCTAGCGGGGGGGCAACAGATACGCAGTATTTT. Encoded protein: CASSRFGSSGGATDTQYF.

This clone was observed once. The J gene is TRBJ1-1, the V gene TRBV15; TRBD1 agrees at 7 bases. This CDR3 has 14 residues. Germline V gene sequence: CDR1 LNHNV, CDR2 YYDKDF (reference sequence). V lost 0 bases, J lost 6 bases, and 4 bases stayed unmatched. CDR3 nucleotides: TGTGCCACCAGCAGAGATCGAAGGGGGCCTGAAGCTTTCTTT. Translation gives CATSRDRRGPEAFF. The full variable domain, with the rest looked up from reference TRBV15 and TRBJ1-1, is DAMVIQNPRYQVTQFGKPVTLSCSQTLNHNVMYWYQQKSSQAPKLLFHYYDKDFNNEADTPDNFQSRRPNTSFCFLDIRSPGLGDTAMYLCATSRDRRGPEAFFGQGTRLTVV.

This clone was counted a single time. This rearrangement joins TRBV6-6 to TRBJ2-7; perhaps TRBD1 as D (6 bases). With 6 bases removed from V and 3 bases from J, the gap between germline ends came to 9 bases. Germline CDR1 is MNHNY and CDR2 is SVGAGI (reference sequence). The length of the CDR3 is 12 residues. CDR3 residues: CASSGQYYEQYF. Here the CDR3 DNA reads TGTGCCAGCAGCGGACAGTACTACGAGCAGTACTTC.

The chain recombines TRBV30 with TRBJ2-1; no reliable D call. This CDR3 contains 13 residues. V was clipped by 0 bases and J by 8 bases, with 11 bases between them. In germline, CDR1 is GTSNPN, CDR2 SVGIG (reference sequence). Written as DNA, the CDR3 is TGTGCCTGGAGTGTATATTCAGAACATGAGCAGTTCTTC. It specifies CAWSVYSEHEQFF.